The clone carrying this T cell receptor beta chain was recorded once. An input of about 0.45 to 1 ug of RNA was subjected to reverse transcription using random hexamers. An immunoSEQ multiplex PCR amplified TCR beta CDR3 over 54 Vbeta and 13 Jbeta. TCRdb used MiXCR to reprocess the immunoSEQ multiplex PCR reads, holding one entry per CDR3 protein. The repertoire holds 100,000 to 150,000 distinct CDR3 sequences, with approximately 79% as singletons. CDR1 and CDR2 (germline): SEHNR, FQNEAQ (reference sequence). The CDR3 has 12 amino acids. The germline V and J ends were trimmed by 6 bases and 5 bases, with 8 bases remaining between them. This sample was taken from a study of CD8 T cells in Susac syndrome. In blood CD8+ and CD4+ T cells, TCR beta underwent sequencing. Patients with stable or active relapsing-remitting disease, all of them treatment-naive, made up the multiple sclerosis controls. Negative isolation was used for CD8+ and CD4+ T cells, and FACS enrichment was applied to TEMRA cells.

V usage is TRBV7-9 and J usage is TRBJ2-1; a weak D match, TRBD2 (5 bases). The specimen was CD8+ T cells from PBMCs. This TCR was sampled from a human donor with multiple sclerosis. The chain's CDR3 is CASRKLDNEQFF. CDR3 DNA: TGTGCCAGCAGAAAACTAGACAATGAGCAGTTCTTC.